The 31 T cell receptor beta chains listed next were all sequenced from one sample in a study of metastatic and nonmetastatic thyroid tumors. TCRdb ran MiXCR on the PCR reads. Here the sample spans about 39,000 clones, around 16% being singletons. Before thyroid surgery, none of the patients had received any treatment. Sequenced input: blood. All receptors come from a female donor with papillary thyroid cancer or a benign thyroid nodule (not recorded which). Some clones in this sample may be carry-over from other donors' samples.

This clone occurred many times. This chain connects TRBV11-3 to TRBJ2-5; D is unclear. The CDR3 is 14 residues long. Trimming took 1 base from V and 2 from J, leaving 8 bases between them. Germline lookup yields CDR1 SGHNT and CDR2 YENEEA. The DNA for the CDR3 is TGTGCCAGCAGCTTAGGTGTGCTTCAAGAGACCCAGTACTTC. Translating it yields CASSLGVLQETQYF.

There are many counts of this clone. The chain couples TRBV10-3 to TRBJ2-1, with 15 positions matching TRBD2. Per the germline V gene, CDR1 is ENHRY and CDR2 is SYGVKD. Losses at the gene ends were 2 bases for V and 7 bases for J; bases not matched to a gene: 9. CDR3 size: 18 residues. CDR3 DNA: TGTGCCATCAGTGAGCGGACTAGCGGGAGGGGTGTGCGGAATGAGCAGTTCTTC. This sequence encodes CAISERTSGRGVRNEQFF.

The rearrangement uses TRBV18 and TRBJ2-3; D is uncertain. The CDR3 consists of 15 residues. Germline V gene lookup returns CDR1 KGHSH and CDR2 LQKENI. V was trimmed by 2 bases and J by 6 bases, leaving 15 bases between them. The CDR3 DNA is TGTGCCAGCTCACCAGCGGTACTCGCGTTGGATACGCAGTATTTT. This translates into CASSPAVLALDTQYF.

The chain has TRBV11-3 and TRBJ2-2; D not resolved. Germline V gives CDR1 SGHNT, CDR2 YENEEA. V was pared by 2 bases and J by 3 bases, with 4 bases between. The CDR3 runs 13 residues. CDR3 bases: TGTGCCAGCAGCTTACCTTACACCGGGGAGCTGTTTTTT. Translated: CASSLPYTGELFF.

This clone was seen ten or more times. The chain joins TRBV20-1 to TRBJ1-6, with a possible D match to TRBD1 (5 bases). The germline gives CDR1 DFQATT, CDR2 SNEGSKA (reference sequence). The V and J ends lost 5 bases and 6 bases respectively, with 20 bases between them. The CDR3 runs 16 residues. The CDR3 DNA follows: TGCAGTGCTCCCAATACAGGTCACCAAACTAATTCACCCCTCCACTTT. It translates to CSAPNTGHQTNSPLHF.

This clone has at least ten counts. This chain links TRBV6-1 with TRBJ1-5, with a possible D match to TRBD1 (6 bases). V shed 10 bases and J shed 1 base, with 8 bases lying between them. This CDR3 comprises 12 residues. Germline V CDR1 and CDR2: MNHNS, SASEGT. The CDR3 loop reads CAIQGSNQPQHF. CDR3 DNA sequence: TGTGCCATCCAGGGGAGCAATCAGCCCCAGCATTTT.

In regard to this clone: Since a much larger clone is just one base distant, this may be a read error. V and J are TRBV5-4 and TRBJ1-1; D gene unclear. Germline V gene lookup returns CDR1 SGHNT and CDR2 YYREEE (reference sequence). The CDR3 is 15 amino acids. V gave up 4 bases and J gave up 0 bases, with 13 bases separating them. CDR3 amino acids: CASSLTSPMNTEAFF. CDR3 nucleotide sequence: TGTGCCAGCAGCCTGACGAGTCCTATGAACACTGAAGCTTTCTTT.

Worth noting for this clone: Compared with germline, one end of the junction differs, possibly owing to a read error. The J gene is TRBJ1-5, the V gene TRBV24-1; TRBD1 might be the D (5 bases). Germline values: CDR1 KGHDR, CDR2 SFDVKD. CDR3 length: 15 amino acids. Written as DNA, the CDR3 is TGTGCCACCAGTGAGAGGGGTATTATCAATCAGCCCCAGAATTTT. Its translation: CATSERGIINQPQNF.

This clone was found a few times. This may be a read error, as it is one base from a much larger clone. This chain joins TRBV10-3 and TRBJ2-3, with D perhaps matching TRBD1 (5 bases). The CDR3 totals 16 residues. Germline V gene sequence: CDR1 ENHRY, CDR2 SYGVKD. V was clipped by 6 bases and J by 2 bases, with 18 bases between them. The CDR3 DNA follows: TGTGCCATCAGCCTAATCAGCCGGACACCCACAGATACGCAGTATTTT. Translation: CAISLISRTPTDTQYF.

This clone turned up a few times. The V gene is TRBV4-2, the J gene TRBJ1-5, with 7 bases lining up with TRBD1. This CDR3 has 15 amino acids. CDR1 is LGHNA and CDR2 is YNFKEQ in the germline V gene. The J segment lost 4 bases and the V segment lost 1 base, leaving 4 bases of the junction unmatched. CDR3 in DNA: TGTGCCAGCAGCCAAGGGACAGGACCGAATCAGCCCCAGCATTTT. Translation: CASSQGTGPNQPQHF.

This rearrangement joins TRBV30 to TRBJ2-2, with D maybe TRBD1 (6 bases). CDR1 GTSNPN and CDR2 SVGIG come from the germline V gene (reference sequence). CDR3 length: 15 residues. The V gene lost 3 bases and the J gene lost 2 bases, with 13 bases spanning the gap. Here the CDR3 reads CAWRGGRRNTGELFF. The CDR3 DNA sequence: TGTGCCTGGAGAGGGGGACGGCGAAACACCGGGGAGCTGTTTTTT.

This clone was detected only a few times. This chain connects TRBV27 to TRBJ2-7; a weak D match, TRBD1 (6 bases). The CDR3 extends over 16 amino acids. The V end was cut by 2 bases, the J end by 5 bases, with 19 bases between. Germline lookup yields CDR1 MNHEY and CDR2 SMNVEV (reference sequence). The CDR3 coding sequence is TGTGCCAGCAGTTTAGGCACTACAGGGTACGTGAACGAGCAGTACTTC. Protein: CASSLGTTGYVNEQYF.

This clone was seen at least ten times. The chain couples TRBV5-1 to TRBJ1-2; no clear D. CDR1 and CDR2 (germline): SGHRS, YFSETQ. Trimming took off 6 bases at V and 2 bases at J, with 20 bases between the two ends. This CDR3 spans 16 amino acids. In nucleotides, the CDR3 is TGCGCCAGCAAACCGAGCAGAGCTCCACAGAACTATGGCTACACCTTC. As protein: CASKPSRAPQNYGYTF. The full variable domain, completed using reference TRBV5-1 and TRBJ1-2, is KAGVTQTPRYLIKTRGQQVTLSCSPISGHRSVSWYQQTPGQGLQFLFEYFSETQRNKGNFPGRFSGRQFSNSRSEMNVSTLELGDSALYLCASKPSRAPQNYGYTFGSGTRLTVV.

Many counts were recorded for this clone. The chain recombines TRBV19 with TRBJ1-6; 9 bases fit TRBD1. Germline loops: CDR1 LNHDA, CDR2 SQIVND (reference sequence). V lost 5 bases, J lost 9 bases, and 2 bases stayed unmatched. The CDR3 length is 13 residues. In DNA, the CDR3 is TGTGCCAGTAGTCGGGACAGGGCTTCACCCCTCCACTTT. It translates to CASSRDRASPLHF.

This clone was detected ten times or more. The chain employs TRBV6-1 and TRBJ2-5, with a possible D match to TRBD2 (6 bases). The CDR3 consists of 15 residues. V lost 5 bases, J lost 5 bases, and 18 bases lay in between. Germline CDR1 reads MNHNS; CDR2 reads SASEGT. CDR3 coding DNA: TGTGCCAGCAGTTCCCCCGGAGGGCTTCGGGAGACCCAGTACTTC. Protein: CASSSPGGLRETQYF.

In the case of this clone: Being one base from a much bigger clone, this may be a read error. The chain has TRBV4-1 and TRBJ2-3; no reliable D call. The CDR3 is 13 residues long. In germline, CDR1 is MGHRA, CDR2 YSYEKL. Trimming shortened V by 6 bases and J by 6 bases, and 13 bases separated the two germline ends. The CDR3 coding sequence is TGCGCCAGCAGGGCACCCCTCGGGGATACGCAGTATTTT. Translated: CASRAPLGDTQYF.

This clone was detected ten times or more. The chain has TRBV5-6 and TRBJ2-7; 10 nucleotides agree with TRBD1. There are 15 residues in the CDR3. From germline, CDR1 is SGHDT and CDR2 YYEEEE. V dropped 4 bases and J dropped 4; count of bases not matched to a gene: 8. The CDR3 loop reads CASSPGQGGAYEQYF. CDR3 bases: TGTGCCAGCAGCCCAGGACAGGGGGGTGCATACGAGCAGTACTTC.

This clone was observed many times. The chain links TRBV14 to TRBJ1-1; tentatively, D is TRBD1 (6 bases). Per germline, CDR1 SGHDN and CDR2 FVKESK. The CDR3 loop spans 17 amino acids. The V gene lost 4 bases and the J gene lost 2 bases, with 20 bases spanning the gap. DNA of the CDR3: TGTGCCAGCAGCCCCGCAGACAGGCCTCGGGGTAACACTGAAGCTTTCTTT. It yields the protein CASSPADRPRGNTEAFF.

In this sample, this clone turned up many times. V usage is TRBV7-6 and J usage is TRBJ2-7, with D perhaps TRBD2 (6 bases). The CDR3 runs 14 residues. Germline V gene data show CDR1 as SGHVS and CDR2 as FNYEAQ. V lost 4 bases, J lost 3 bases, and 13 bases lay in between. CDR3 nucleotides: TGTGCCAGCAGCTACAGCCGGGGGAACTACGAGCAGTACTTC. Its translation is CASSYSRGNYEQYF.

This clone is classed as medium-sized. The chain links TRBV28 to TRBJ2-7, with D uncertain. The CDR3 loop spans 10 amino acids. V was trimmed by 3 bases and J by 9 bases, leaving 6 bases between them. Germline values: CDR1 MDHEN, CDR2 SYDVKM. The chain's CDR3 is CASSFGRQYF. For the CDR3, the DNA is TGTGCCAGCAGTTTCGGCCGGCAGTACTTC. Combining the CDR3 with reference TRBV28 and TRBJ2-7 gives the whole variable domain DVKVTQSSRYLVKRTGEKVFLECVQDMDHENMFWYRQDPGLGLRLIYFSYDVKMKEKGDIPEGYSVSREKKERFSLILESASTNQTSMYLCASSFGRQYFGPGTRLTVT.

Many counts were recorded for this clone. The chain links TRBV9 to TRBJ2-5; 8 bases match TRBD1. Germline V lookup: CDR1 SGDLS, CDR2 YYNGEE. CDR3 length equals 14 residues. V lost 4 bases, J lost 4 bases, and 6 bases stayed unmatched. As DNA, the CDR3 is TGTGCCAGCAGCACCCAGGGGGCTGGAGAGACCCAGTACTTC. Translated, it gives CASSTQGAGETQYF. Together with reference TRBV9 and TRBJ2-5, the CDR3 gives the full variable domain: DSGVTQTPKHLITATGQRVTLRCSPRSGDLSVYWYQQSLDQGLQFLIQYYNGEERAKGNILERFSAQQFPDLHSELNLSSLELGDSALYFCASSTQGAGETQYFGPGTRLLVL.

This clone occurred a few times. The CDR3 sequence is CASSEGYDGANVLTF. The DNA of the CDR3 is TGTGCCAGCAGTGAGGGGTACGATGGGGCCAACGTCCTGACTTTC. This chain links TRBV6-4 with TRBJ2-6; D remains ambiguous. V lost 3 bases and J lost 3, with 9 bases in between. CDR3 length equals 15 residues. CDR1 and CDR2 (germline): MRHNA, SNTAGT.

Many counts were recorded for this clone. This chain uses TRBV20-1 with TRBJ2-4; 7 nucleotides align to TRBD1. Germline lookup yields CDR1 DFQATT and CDR2 SNEGSKA (reference sequence). The CDR3 length is 15 residues. The V segment lost 3 bases and the J segment 3 bases; nucleotides outside the gene matches: 8. The CDR3 sequence is CSASDWQGDKNIQYF. The CDR3 DNA reads TGCAGTGCTAGTGATTGGCAGGGGGACAAAAACATTCAGTACTTC.

This clone came up many times. The V and J genes are TRBV7-8 and TRBJ2-1; perhaps TRBD1 as D (8 bases). Germline CDR1 is SGHVS and CDR2 is FQNEAQ. Trimming took 5 bases from V and 6 from J, leaving 17 bases between them. The CDR3 contains 15 residues. As DNA, the CDR3 is TGTGCCAGCAGCAAGACAGGGGAGGGTGGCAATGAGCAGTTCTTC. Amino acid sequence: CASSKTGEGGNEQFF.

This clone was observed many times. One junction end does not reproduce the germline sequence, and a read error may be involved. The V gene is TRBV6-1, the J gene TRBJ2-7; TRBD1 aligns across 10 bases. This CDR3 region has 14 residues. The germline V gene encodes CDR1 MNHNS and CDR2 SASEGT. The CDR3 DNA follows: TGTGCCAGCAGTTCGACAGGGGGCCTGGGACTAGTTCGCTTC. This translates into CASSSTGGLGLVRF.

This clone showed up just a few times. The rearrangement joins TRBV6-2 or TRBV6-3 to TRBJ2-1, with a weak D call TRBD2 (6 bases). This CDR3 has 15 amino acids. Looked up from germline, CDR1 is MNHEY and CDR2 is SVGEGT. V was clipped by 6 bases and J by 6 bases, with 18 bases between them. Written as DNA, the CDR3 is TGTGCCAGCAGATTAGCGGTGGTTACCGGCAATGAGCAGTTCTTC. This gives the protein CASRLAVVTGNEQFF.

The chain combines TRBV9 with TRBJ1-2; unclear D gene. V lost 6 bases, J lost 6 bases, and 12 bases lay in between. CDR1 SGDLS and CDR2 YYNGEE come from the germline V gene. The CDR3 is 12 amino acids. Here the CDR3 DNA reads TGTGCCAGCATCTTAGCGGGAAATGGCTACACCTTC. Translation gives CASILAGNGYTF.

Within the sample, this clone is medium-sized. The V call is TRBV30, the J call TRBJ1-1; unclear D gene. Germline CDR1 reads GTSNPN; CDR2 reads SVGIG (reference sequence). V was shortened by 0 bases and J by 5 bases, with 10 bases between the two germline ends. This CDR3 is 13 amino acids long. CDR3 amino acids: CAWSVLKTTEAFF. The CDR3 nucleotides read TGTGCCTGGAGTGTATTAAAGACGACTGAAGCTTTCTTT.

The CDR3 spells CASSTWGGAVHEQYF. The CDR3 region has the DNA TGTGCCAGCAGCACCTGGGGGGGGGCAGTGCACGAGCAGTACTTC. The chain combines TRBV7-9 with TRBJ2-7, with D possibly being TRBD2 (7 bases). This CDR3 is built from 15 residues. V was pared by 5 bases and J by 5 bases, with 19 bases between. Germline CDR1 SEHNR, CDR2 FQNEAQ (reference sequence).

This chain uses TRBV30 with TRBJ2-7; D not resolved. The CDR3 spans 12 residues. CDR1 is GTSNPN and CDR2 is SVGIG in the germline V gene (reference sequence). The V end was cut by 2 bases, the J end by 5 bases, with 10 bases between. This CDR3 reads CAWSTVRNEQYF. The CDR3 DNA reads TGTGCCTGGAGTACGGTCAGGAACGAGCAGTACTTC.

This clone was seen many times. The chain links TRBV5-4 to TRBJ2-1, with 11 bases fitting TRBD2. Looked up from germline, CDR1 is SGHNT and CDR2 is YYREEE (reference sequence). The length of the CDR3 is 15 residues. V shed 0 bases and J 5 bases; nucleotides not matched to a gene: 1. CDR3 sequence reads: CASSLEGLADNEQFF. The DNA of the CDR3 is TGTGCCAGCAGCTTGGAGGGACTAGCGGACAATGAGCAGTTCTTC.